This TCR beta chain was sequenced for a study of blood T cells in healthy people across ages. Study results and limitations: CMV status of donors was unknown, possibly confounding expanded clonotype changes.

With a J-beta primer mix and a sample-barcoded 5' primer, a second PCR ran about 7 to 11 cycles. TCRdb used MiXCR to reprocess the 5' RACE reads, holding one entry per CDR3 protein. The sample carries 550,000 to 600,000 distinct CDR3 sequences, about 25% recorded once. The CDR3 is 13 amino acids. Trimming took off 2 bases at V and 8 bases at J, with 12 bases between the two ends. CDR1 SGHDN and CDR2 FVKESK come from the germline V gene. On this clonotype: Its antigen is not known.

The origin of this receptor is a woman aged 70 to 79 in good health. The chain employs TRBV14 and TRBJ1-2, with D uncertain. The sequenced sample was blood. The CDR3 protein is CASSQFPGGGYTF. In DNA form, the CDR3 reads TGTGCCAGCAGCCAATTCCCAGGAGGGGGCTACACCTTC.